Included here is one T cell receptor (beta chain) sequence, with context. The antigen remains unidentified. Sequencing was performed with immunoSEQ multiplex PCR; in TCRdb, only in-frame clones are kept and a portion is missing. Here the sample spans around 130,000 clones, around nine tenths being singletons. This sample is drawn from a study of T cell responses to AZD1222 COVID-19 vaccine. For the study at large: Recipients boosted at about 4 weeks or about 12 weeks are pooled.

Study-level points and caveats: Every sample of the repertoires postdated the peak T cell response. Vaccine-associated CD4 TCRs ranged over spike, dominating at 160-218 and 743-854. Close to half of all spike-specific TCRs reportedly target regions of the variants that are unmutated.

Germline lookup yields CDR1 SQVTM and CDR2 ANQGSEA. The CDR3 has 13 amino acids. J gave up 7 bases and V 4 bases, and 9 bases lay outside the gene matches. The specimen was peripheral blood, collected on day 0 of AZD1222 vaccination. The sequence came from an adult in good health. This chain uses TRBV29-1 with TRBJ1-2; 7 bases line up with TRBD1. CDR3 coding DNA: TGCAGCGTTGTTTTATACGACAGGGCTGGCTACACCTTC. Its protein is CSVVLYDRAGYTF.